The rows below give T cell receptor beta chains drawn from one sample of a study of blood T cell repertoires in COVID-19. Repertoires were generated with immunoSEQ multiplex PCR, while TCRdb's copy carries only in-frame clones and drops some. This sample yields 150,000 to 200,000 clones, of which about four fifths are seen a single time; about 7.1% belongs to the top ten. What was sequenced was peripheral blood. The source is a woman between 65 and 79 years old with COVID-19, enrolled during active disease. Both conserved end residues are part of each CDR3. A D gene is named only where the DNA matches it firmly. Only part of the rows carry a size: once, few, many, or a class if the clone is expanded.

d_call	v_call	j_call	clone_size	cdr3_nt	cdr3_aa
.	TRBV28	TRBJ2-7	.	TGTGCCAGCAGTCGGAGGGATTACGAGCAGTACTTC	CASSRRDYEQYF
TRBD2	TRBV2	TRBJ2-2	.	TGTGCCAGCAGTGTCGTAGCGGGAGGGCCGGGGGAGCTGTTTTTT	CASSVVAGGPGELFF
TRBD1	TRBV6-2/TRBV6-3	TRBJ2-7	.	TGTGCCAGCAGTTACCCCGAGACAGGGGGCTACGAGCAGTACTTC	CASSYPETGGYEQYF
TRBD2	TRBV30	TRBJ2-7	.	TGTGCCTGGAGTATTAGCGGGAGGGCCGGCGAGCAGTACTTC	CAWSISGRAGEQYF
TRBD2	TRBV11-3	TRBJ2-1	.	TGTGCCAGCAGCTTATACGGAACTAGCGGGATAGGGAATGAGCAGTTCTTC	CASSLYGTSGIGNEQFF
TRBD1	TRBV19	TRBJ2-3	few	TGTGCCAGTAGTGCGCCGGGACAGGGCGCAGATACGCAGTATTTT	CASSAPGQGADTQYF
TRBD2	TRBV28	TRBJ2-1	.	TGTGCCAGCAGTCATGCCGTAGGTAGCGGGATGGGGTCGGGTAATGAGCAGTTCTTC	CASSHAVGSGMGSGNEQFF
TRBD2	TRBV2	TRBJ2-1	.	TGTGCCAGCAGTGATGAGCGGGAGGTTGAGCAGTTCTTC	CASSDEREVEQFF
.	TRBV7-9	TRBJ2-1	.	TGTGCCAGCAGCAGGTGGGGCAGGGTAACCCACAATGAGCAGTTCTTC	CASSRWGRVTHNEQFF
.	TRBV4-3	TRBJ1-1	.	TGCGCCAGCAGCCAAGAACCCAGGGGGAACACTGAAGCTTTCTTT	CASSQEPRGNTEAFF
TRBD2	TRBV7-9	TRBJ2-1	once	TGTGCCAGCAGCTTGAGCGGGGGGAATGAGCAGTTCTTC	CASSLSGGNEQFF
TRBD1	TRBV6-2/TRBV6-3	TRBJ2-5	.	TGTGCCAGCAGTTACCCAGTGACAGGGGACGAGACCCAGTACTTC	CASSYPVTGDETQYF
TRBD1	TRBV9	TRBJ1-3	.	TGTGCCAGCAGCAAAACAGGGGCGGGAGGAAACACCATATATTTT	CASSKTGAGGNTIYF
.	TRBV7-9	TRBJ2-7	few	TGTGCCAGCAGCTTTACAGGCGCCTACGAGCAGTACTTC	CASSFTGAYEQYF
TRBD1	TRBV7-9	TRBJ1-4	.	TGTGCCAGCAGCTTAGCTTCAGGGGGGAATGAAAAACTGTTTTTT	CASSLASGGNEKLFF
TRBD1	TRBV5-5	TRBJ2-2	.	TGTGCCAGCAGCTCCGGGACAGGGGGCACCGGGGAGCTGTTTTTT	CASSSGTGGTGELFF